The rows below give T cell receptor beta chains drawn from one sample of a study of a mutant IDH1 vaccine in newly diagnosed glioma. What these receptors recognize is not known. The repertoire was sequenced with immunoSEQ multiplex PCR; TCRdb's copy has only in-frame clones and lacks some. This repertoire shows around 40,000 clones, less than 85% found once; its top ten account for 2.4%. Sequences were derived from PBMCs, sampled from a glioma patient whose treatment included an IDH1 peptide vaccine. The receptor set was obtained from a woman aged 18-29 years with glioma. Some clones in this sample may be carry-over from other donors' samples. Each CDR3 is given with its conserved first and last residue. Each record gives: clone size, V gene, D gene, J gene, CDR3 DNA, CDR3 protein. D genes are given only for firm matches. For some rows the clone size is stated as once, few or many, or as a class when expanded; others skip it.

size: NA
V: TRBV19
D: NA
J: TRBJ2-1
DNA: TGTGCCAGTAAGGGCAGAAGCTCCTACAATGAGCAGTTCTTC
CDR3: CASKGRSSYNEQFF

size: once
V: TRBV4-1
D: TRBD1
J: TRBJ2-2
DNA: TGCGCCAGCAGCCAAGACAGGGGGCTATGGACCGGGGAGCTGTTTTTT
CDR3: CASSQDRGLWTGELFF

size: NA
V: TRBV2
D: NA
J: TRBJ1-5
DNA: TGTGCCAGCAGTCAGTTGGACAGCAATCAGCCCCAGCATTTT
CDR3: CASSQLDSNQPQHF

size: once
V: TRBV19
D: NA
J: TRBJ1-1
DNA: TGTGCCAGTACGCGGAACACTGAAGCTTTCTTT
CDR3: CASTRNTEAFF

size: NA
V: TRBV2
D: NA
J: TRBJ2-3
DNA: TGTGCCAGCAAGAAGGAGGTTCTGACAGATACGCAGTATTTT
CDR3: CASKKEVLTDTQYF

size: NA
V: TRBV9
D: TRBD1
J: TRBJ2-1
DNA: TGTGCCAGCAGCGCCCGACAGGGAAACAATGAGCAGTTCTTC
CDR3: CASSARQGNNEQFF

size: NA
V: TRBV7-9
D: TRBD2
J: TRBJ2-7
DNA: TGTGCCAGCAGCACTAACCGGGGGGGCTACGAGCAGTACTTC
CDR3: CASSTNRGGYEQYF

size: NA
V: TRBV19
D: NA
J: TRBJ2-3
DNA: TGTGCCAGTAGTGGCCAAAGCCACACAGATACGCAGTATTTT
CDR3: CASSGQSHTDTQYF

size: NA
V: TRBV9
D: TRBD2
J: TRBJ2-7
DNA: TGTGCCAGCAGCGTAGGTAGCGGGGGGGCCGCGGGAGACGAGCAGTACTTC
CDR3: CASSVGSGGAAGDEQYF

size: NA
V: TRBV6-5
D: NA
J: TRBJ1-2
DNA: TGTGCCAGCAGTTACGCAGGGGACTATGGCTACACCTTC
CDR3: CASSYAGDYGYTF

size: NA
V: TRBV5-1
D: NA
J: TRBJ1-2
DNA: TGCGCCAGCAGCCCCGTGGCCGGGGACTATGGCTACACCTTC
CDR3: CASSPVAGDYGYTF

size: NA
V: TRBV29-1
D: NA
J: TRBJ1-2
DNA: TGCAGCGTTGACAATGCCGACAGGTCCTATGGCTACACCTTC
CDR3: CSVDNADRSYGYTF

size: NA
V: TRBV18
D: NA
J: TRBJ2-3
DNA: TGTGCCAGCTCACCAGCAGATACGCAGTATTTT
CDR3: CASSPADTQYF

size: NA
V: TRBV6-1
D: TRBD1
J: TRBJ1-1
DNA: TGTGCCAGCAGTGCCACGACAGGGGCGCGGGGCACTGAAGCTTTCTTT
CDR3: CASSATTGARGTEAFF

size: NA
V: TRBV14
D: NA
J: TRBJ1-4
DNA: TGTGCCAGCAGCCGAGGCACTAATGAAAAACTGTTTTTT
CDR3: CASSRGTNEKLFF

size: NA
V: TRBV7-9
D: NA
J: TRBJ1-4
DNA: TGTGCCAGCAGCTTAGCCGTACCCTTTAATGAAAAACTGTTTTTT
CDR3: CASSLAVPFNEKLFF

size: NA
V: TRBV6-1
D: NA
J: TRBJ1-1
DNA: TGTGCCAGCAGCGGATTAGAGAACACTGAAGCTTTCTTT
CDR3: CASSGLENTEAFF

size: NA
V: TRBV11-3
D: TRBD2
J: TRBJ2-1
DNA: TGTGCCAGCAGCACCAGACTAGCGCTTAGCTCCTACAATGAGCAGTTCTTC
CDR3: CASSTRLALSSYNEQFF

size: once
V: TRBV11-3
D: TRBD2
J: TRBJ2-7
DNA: TGTGCCAGCAGCTTAAACGTAAGACTAGCGGGAAAATCGGATCGCGAGCAGTACTTC
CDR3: CASSLNVRLAGKSDREQYF

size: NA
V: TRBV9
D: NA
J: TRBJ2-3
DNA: TGTGCCAGCAGCAAAGAAGGGGGGGCAGATACGCAGTATTTT
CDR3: CASSKEGGADTQYF

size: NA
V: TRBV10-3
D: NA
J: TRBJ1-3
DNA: TGTGCCATCAGGGGAAACACCATATATTTT
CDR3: CAIRGNTIYF

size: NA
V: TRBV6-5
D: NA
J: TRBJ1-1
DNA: TGTGCCAGCCGACGAAACACTGAAGCTTTCTTT
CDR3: CASRRNTEAFF

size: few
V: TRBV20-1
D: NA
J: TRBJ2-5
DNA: TGCAGTGCTGGGGTGGAAGAGACCCAGTACTTC
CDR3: CSAGVEETQYF

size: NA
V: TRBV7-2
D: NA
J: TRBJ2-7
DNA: TGTGCCAGCAGCTTAGTCAACGAGCAGTACTTC
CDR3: CASSLVNEQYF

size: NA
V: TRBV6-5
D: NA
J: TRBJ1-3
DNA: TGTGCCAGCAGTTACGGGGGATATGGAAACACCATATATTTT
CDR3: CASSYGGYGNTIYF

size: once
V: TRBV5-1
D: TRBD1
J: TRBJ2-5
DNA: TGCGCCACCAGCACCGGCAGGGGGCAAGAGACCCAGTACTTC
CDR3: CATSTGRGQETQYF

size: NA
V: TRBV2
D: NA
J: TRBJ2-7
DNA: TGTGCCAGCACTCCCTCCTACGAGCAGTACTTC
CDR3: CASTPSYEQYF

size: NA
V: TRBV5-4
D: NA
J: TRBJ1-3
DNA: TGTGCCAGCAGCTTGGCGGGGAGCTCTGGAAACACCATATATTTT
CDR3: CASSLAGSSGNTIYF

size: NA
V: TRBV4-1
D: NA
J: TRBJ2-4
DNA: TGCGCCAGCAGCCAAGTCCAAGTAGCCAAAAACATTCAGTACTTC
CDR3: CASSQVQVAKNIQYF

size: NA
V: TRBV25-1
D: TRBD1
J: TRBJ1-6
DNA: TGTGCCAGCAGCGCGACAGGGATAGGCTCACCCCTCCACTTT
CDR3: CASSATGIGSPLHF

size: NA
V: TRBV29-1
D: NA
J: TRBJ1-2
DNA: TGCAGCGTGGTACAGGGAATCAATGGCTACACCTTC
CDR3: CSVVQGINGYTF

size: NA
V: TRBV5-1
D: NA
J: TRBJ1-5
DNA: TGCGCCAGCAGCGCCCAGGGGCCGCCGGAAGGCAATCAGCCCCAGCATTTT
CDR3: CASSAQGPPEGNQPQHF

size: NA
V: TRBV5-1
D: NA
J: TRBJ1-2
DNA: TGCGCCAGCAGCTTGGGAGTCAGAAACTATGGCTACACCTTC
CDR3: CASSLGVRNYGYTF

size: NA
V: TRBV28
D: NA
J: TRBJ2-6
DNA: TGTGCCAGCAGTTTTGTTTCTGGGGCCAACGTCCTGACTTTC
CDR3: CASSFVSGANVLTF

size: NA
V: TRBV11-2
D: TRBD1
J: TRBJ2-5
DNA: TGTGCCAGCAGTCCCCGGGGCAGGGGGCGAGAGACCCAGTACTTC
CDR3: CASSPRGRGRETQYF

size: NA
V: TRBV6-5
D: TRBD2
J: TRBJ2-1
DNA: TGTGCCAGCAGCCCGGGGGGGGAGGTCGGTGAGCAGTTCTTC
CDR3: CASSPGGEVGEQFF